This is a list of T cell receptor beta chains from one sample in a study of CD8 T cells in ankylosing spondylitis. MiXCR, run by TCRdb on the 5' RACE reads, gives a single entry per CDR3 protein. This table holds roughly 440,000 distinct CDR3 sequences, about 15% found once. What was sequenced was blood, either unsorted or a sorted T cell fraction (not recorded which). The receptors were gathered from a male donor with ankylosing spondylitis. Both conserved end residues are part of each CDR3. The D gene is left open where the match is weak. Clone size is stated in some rows and not others, as once, few, many or a class when expanded.

j_call d_call v_call clone_size cdr3_aa cdr3_nt
TRBJ2-2 . TRBV4-2 . CASSFPPGQRKNGELFF TGTGCCAGCAGCTTCCCCCCTGGGCAGAGGAAGAATGGGGAGCTGTTTTTT
TRBJ2-5 . TRBV5-1 few CASSLGNGQTQYF TGCGCCAGCAGCTTGGGCAACGGGCAGACCCAGTACTTC
TRBJ2-3 TRBD1 TRBV10-3 . CAIRGDSAETDTQYF TGTGCCATCAGGGGGGACAGCGCTGAGACGGATACGCAGTATTTT
TRBJ2-5 . TRBV20-1 . CSARDIGGRGSWETQYF TGCAGTGCTAGAGATATCGGGGGGCGTGGGTCTTGGGAGACCCAGTACTTC
TRBJ1-4 . TRBV20-1 few CSARGFGSQNEKLFF TGCAGTGCTAGGGGGTTTGGCAGCCAAAATGAAAAACTGTTTTTT
TRBJ2-2 . TRBV9 few CASTRANTGELFF TGTGCCAGCACCAGGGCGAACACCGGGGAGCTGTTTTTT
TRBJ1-1 TRBD1 TRBV6-1 . CASSADRGRNTEAFF TGTGCCAGCAGTGCGGACAGGGGCCGGAACACTGAAGCTTTCTTT
TRBJ1-6 . TRBV20-1 . CSAPSGSSYNSPLHF TGCAGTGCTCCATCCGGGAGCTCCTATAATTCACCCCTCCACTTT
TRBJ2-6 . TRBV20-1 few CSARSGYGANVLTF TGCAGTGCTAGAAGCGGATATGGGGCCAACGTCCTGACTTTC
TRBJ1-6 . TRBV11-2 . CASSGQQNSPLHF TGTGCCAGCAGCGGACAGCAGAATTCACCCCTCCACTTT
TRBJ1-1 . TRBV30 . CAWSIWGTEAFF TGTGCCTGGAGTATATGGGGCACTGAAGCTTTCTTT
TRBJ2-1 TRBD1 TRBV9 once CASSVSTGTGLKQFF TGTGCCAGCAGCGTCTCGACCGGGACAGGTTTAAAGCAGTTCTTC
TRBJ2-7 . TRBV29-1 . CSVVGMRGPYEQYF TGCAGCGTTGTTGGAATGAGGGGACCCTACGAGCAGTACTTC
TRBJ2-1 . TRBV27 many CASSFLPRYNEQFF TGTGCCAGCAGTTTCCTCCCCCGGTACAATGAGCAGTTCTTC
TRBJ2-3 . TRBV10-3 . CAISVGGPTQYF TGTGCCATCAGTGTTGGAGGTCCTACGCAGTATTTT
TRBJ2-7 TRBD2 TRBV6-1 few CASSDIGGGYEQYF TGTGCCAGCAGTGACATCGGCGGGGGCTACGAGCAGTACTTC
TRBJ2-2 . TRBV6-1 . CASSDARRQNTGELFF TGTGCCAGCAGTGACGCCCGCCGACAGAACACCGGGGAGCTGTTTTTT
TRBJ1-6 . TRBV4-3 . CASSQEAGGSYNSPLHF TGCGCCAGCAGCCAAGAGGCCGGGGGCTCCTATAATTCACCCCTCCACTTT
TRBJ1-2 . TRBV7-9 . CASSPSSGDVYGYTF TGTGCCAGCAGCCCCAGCTCAGGGGACGTCTATGGCTACACCTTC
TRBJ2-7 TRBD2 TRBV4-1 few CASSQEGLAGHEQYF TGCGCCAGCAGCCAAGAGGGACTAGCGGGACACGAGCAGTACTTC
TRBJ1-1 . TRBV24-1 . CATSDRRHTEAFF TGTGCCACCAGTGATCGGAGGCACACTGAAGCTTTCTTT
TRBJ1-4 TRBD1 TRBV5-1 few CASSSRPGQVGTNEKLFF TGCGCCAGCAGCTCCCGACCCGGACAGGTCGGAACTAATGAAAAACTGTTTTTT
TRBJ2-5 TRBD1 TRBV27 . CASSLIGTADQETQYF TGTGCCAGCAGTTTAATCGGGACAGCAGACCAAGAGACCCAGTACTTC
TRBJ2-3 . TRBV15 . CATSRPRGDTQYF TGTGCCACCAGCAGACCGAGGGGGGATACGCAGTATTTT
TRBJ1-2 . TRBV2 few CASSERRGYTF TGTGCCAGCAGTGAAAGGAGGGGCTACACCTTC
TRBJ2-7 TRBD2 TRBV20-1 many CSARVNPSGGRSYEQYF TGCAGTGCTAGAGTTAATCCTAGCGGGGGGCGTTCCTACGAGCAGTACTTC
TRBJ1-5 . TRBV20-1 . CSAREGGNGNQPQHF TGCAGTGCTAGAGAAGGGGGGAACGGCAATCAGCCCCAGCATTTT
TRBJ2-7 TRBD2 TRBV11-2 . CASSLDLLAGNLRKQYF TGTGCCAGCAGCTTAGATTTACTAGCGGGAAACCTACGAAAGCAGTACTTC
TRBJ2-3 . TRBV29-1 . CSVAGGTDTQYF TGCAGCGTTGCAGGGGGCACAGATACGCAGTATTTT
TRBJ2-5 . TRBV5-1 few CASNDGVQETQYF TGCGCCAGCAACGACGGAGTACAAGAGACCCAGTACTTC
TRBJ2-3 . TRBV5-1 . CASSLGRVSDTQYF TGCGCCAGCAGCTTGGGGAGAGTCTCAGATACGCAGTATTTT